The 7 T cell receptor beta chains presented below share a single source sample, sequenced in a study of cytomegalovirus exposure and HLA in healthy donors. Primers for the PCR totalled 60 Vbeta and 13 Jbeta. This table comes from immunoSEQ multiplex PCR, and its TCRdb copy is limited to in-frame clones, with some not included. The table lists some 190,000 clones, 82% of them singletons. Sequencing was carried out using PBMCs. The receptors originated from a middle-aged man in good health and CMV-seronegative.

The V call is TRBV28, the J call TRBJ2-1; the match to TRBD2 covers 14 bases. The CDR3 has 18 residues. Germline V gene sequence: CDR1 MDHEN, CDR2 SYDVKM. The ends lost 5 bases at V and 3 bases at J; junction bases unmatched: 9. The CDR3 nucleotides are TGTGCCAGCAGTCCCACATCGGGACTAGCGGGAGTCTACAATGAGCAGTTCTTC. Its protein is CASSPTSGLAGVYNEQFF.

The chain carries TRBV5-1 and TRBJ1-4; D might be TRBD1 (6 bases). In germline, CDR1 is SGHRS, CDR2 YFSETQ. There are 16 residues in the CDR3. Trimming took off 2 bases at V and 4 bases at J, with 15 bases between the two ends. Here the CDR3 reads CASSFSGTTGNEKLFF. The CDR3 DNA reads as TGCGCCAGCAGCTTTTCCGGGACAACCGGTAATGAAAAACTGTTTTTT. Full variable domain (remainder filled in from reference TRBV5-1 and TRBJ1-4): KAGVTQTPRYLIKTRGQQVTLSCSPISGHRSVSWYQQTPGQGLQFLFEYFSETQRNKGNFPGRFSGRQFSNSRSEMNVSTLELGDSALYLCASSFSGTTGNEKLFFGSGTQLSVL.

This clone was detected only once. The rearrangement links TRBV5-1 to TRBJ2-4, with D possibly being TRBD1 (6 bases). The CDR3 is 15 amino acids. CDR1 SGHRS and CDR2 YFSETQ come from the germline V gene. The V end was cut by 0 bases, the J end by 0 bases, with 7 bases between. Written as DNA, the CDR3 is TGCGCCAGCAGCTTGGGGGGGCTAGCCAAAAACATTCAGTACTTC. It translates to CASSLGGLAKNIQYF.

This rearrangement joins TRBV7-9 to TRBJ2-1; 7 nucleotides align to TRBD2. The V segment lost 11 bases and the J segment 4 bases; nucleotides outside the gene matches: 8. This CDR3 spans 13 amino acids. CDR1 and CDR2 from the germline V gene are SEHNR and FQNEAQ (reference sequence). CDR3 DNA sequence: TGTGCCGGCTCTAGCGGAGCATACAATGAGCAGTTCTTC. Its protein is CAGSSGAYNEQFF.

J is TRBJ2-3 and V is TRBV7-2; 9 bases are shared with TRBD2. The CDR3 contains 16 residues. With 1 base clipped from V and 6 bases from J, the junction kept 8 bases outside the gene matches. The germline gives CDR1 SGHTA, CDR2 FQGNSA. In nucleotides, the CDR3 is TGTGCCAGCAGCTTAGGTCGCGGGGGGGCACGGGATACGCAGTATTTT. This sequence encodes CASSLGRGGARDTQYF.

The chain recombines TRBV18 with TRBJ2-7; 15 bases line up with TRBD2. The V segment lost 0 bases and the J segment 2 bases; nucleotides outside the gene matches: 2. The V gene's germline CDR1 is KGHSH and CDR2 LQKENI. This CDR3 has 17 amino acids. The CDR3 DNA sequence: TGTGCCAGCTCACCACCAGGGACTAGCGGGAGGACCTACGAGCAGTACTTC. Its translation is CASSPPGTSGRTYEQYF. Based on the CDR3 plus reference TRBV18 and TRBJ2-7, the full variable domain is NAGVMQNPRHLVRRRGQEARLRCSPMKGHSHVYWYRQLPEEGLKFMVYLQKENIIDESGMPKERFSAEFPKEGPSILRIQQVVRGDSAAYFCASSPPGTSGRTYEQYFGPGTRLTVT.

This clone was picked up a small number of times. V is TRBV7-9 and J is TRBJ1-5, with D possibly matching TRBD1 (5 bases). The CDR3 runs 15 residues. Trimming removed 1 base from V and 4 bases from J, with 11 bases in between. Germline V gives CDR1 SEHNR, CDR2 FQNEAQ (reference sequence). Written as DNA, the CDR3 is TGTGCCAGCAGCTTAGGGGCAGGGCGAAATCAGCCCCAGCATTTT. It translates to CASSLGAGRNQPQHF.